The clone carrying this T cell receptor beta chain has more than one count but fewer than ten. Some clones are missing from TCRdb's copy, which holds only in-frame ones; the method was immunoSEQ multiplex PCR. The data show under 90,000 clones, with 80% seen just once and 0.45% to 0.65% held by the top ten. The data were taken from a study of T cell clones after liver transplantation. Looking at the study overall: A pre-transplant mixed lymphocyte reaction with TCRbeta sequencing defined graft-donor-reactive clones followed in post-transplant blood. Tolerance: complete withdrawal held at least one year, liver enzymes staying within twice normal.

This receptor was identified in a human donor who received a liver transplant. Material: CD4+ T cells from blood, obtained before liver transplant.

The CDR3 DNA reads TGTGCCAGTAGTATAGAAAACAGGGGGAGGTACGAGCAGTACTTC. This encodes CASSIENRGRYEQYF. The chain couples TRBV19 to TRBJ2-7; 8 bases line up with TRBD1. The V segment lost 0 bases and the J segment 4 bases; nucleotides outside the gene matches: 5. The length of the CDR3 is 15 residues. The germline CDR1 and CDR2 sequences are LNHDA and SQIVND (reference sequence).